This TCR beta chain was recorded in a study of blood T cell repertoires in COVID-19. CDR1 and CDR2 (germline): SGDLS, YYNGEE. The CDR3 sequence is 15 residues long. V lost 0 bases to trimming and J lost 1 base; unmatched junction nucleotides: 1. Sequencing used immunoSEQ multiplex PCR; TCRdb keeps in-frame clones, though not all of them. The sample has approximately 270,000 clones, 86% seen once. The genes are TRBV9 and TRBJ2-3, with 8 bases that match TRBD2. The material sequenced was peripheral blood. The source is a man aged 40-55 years with active or convalescent COVID-19. The CDR3 reads CASSVAAGGTDTQYF. The CDR3 nucleotides are TGTGCCAGCAGCGTAGCAGCGGGGGGCACAGATACGCAGTATTTT.